These 21 T cell receptor beta chains share one sample of origin, sequenced in a study of CD39 and CD103 CD8 tumor-infiltrating T cells. Sequencing used immunoSEQ multiplex PCR; TCRdb keeps in-frame clones, though not all of them. This sample has over 15,000 clones; 85% to 95% occur once, and the top ten carry more than 3.5%. The sequencing input was CD8+ T cells sorted from blood. The subset here: total memory CD8 T cells (CD45RA-CCR7+/-) from blood or uninvolved lymph node. Every receptor here comes from a human donor with head and neck squamous cell carcinoma.

The V call is TRBV5-5, the J call TRBJ1-2, with a possible D match to TRBD1 (6 bases). Per the germline V gene, CDR1 is SGHKS and CDR2 is YYEKEE (reference sequence). V was clipped by 6 bases and J by 4 bases, with 22 bases between them. The CDR3 sequence is 16 residues long. CDR3 protein: CASNGWQGPSGYGYTF. The DNA for the CDR3 is TGTGCCAGCAATGGATGGCAGGGGCCTTCTGGCTATGGCTACACCTTC.

This chain uses TRBV4-1 with TRBJ1-4; D gene uncertain. The germline CDR1 and CDR2 sequences are MGHRA and YSYEKL. V was cut by 0 bases and J by 4 bases, with 15 bases left in between. The CDR3 is made up of 17 amino acids. CDR3 sequence: CASSQDHRLTVNEKLFF. CDR3 nucleotide sequence: TGCGCCAGCAGCCAAGATCATCGGCTGACGGTTAATGAAAAACTGTTTTTT.

The chain has TRBV5-6 and TRBJ2-5; 8 bases are a match to TRBD2. CDR1 SGHDT and CDR2 YYEEEE come from the germline V gene. V gave up 1 base and J gave up 5 bases; unmatched junction bases: 7. This CDR3 region has 15 residues. The CDR3 sequence: CASSLSLAEWETQYF. DNA of the CDR3: TGTGCCAGCAGCTTGTCACTAGCGGAATGGGAGACCCAGTACTTC.

The chain's CDR3 is CASGVGRAYEQYF. CDR3 nucleotide sequence: TGTGCCAGCGGAGTCGGGCGGGCCTACGAGCAGTACTTC. V gene TRBV27 combines with J gene TRBJ2-7; a weak D match, TRBD2 (5 bases). Trimming cost V 8 bases and J 2 bases, with 13 bases left between them. Per germline, CDR1 MNHEY and CDR2 SMNVEV (reference sequence). The CDR3 is 13 residues long.

This rearrangement joins TRBV2 to TRBJ2-3; D is unclear. Germline V gene lookup returns CDR1 SNHLY and CDR2 FYNNEI. V dropped 6 bases and J dropped 3 bases, with 10 bases sitting between them. The CDR3 has 13 residues. CDR3 sequence: CASRGFGTDTQYF. The CDR3 region has the DNA TGTGCCAGCAGGGGGTTTGGGACAGATACGCAGTATTTT.

The chain joins TRBV2 to TRBJ2-7; 9 bases are a match to TRBD1. J gave up 3 bases and V 5 bases, and 5 bases lay outside the gene matches. The CDR3 has 14 residues. Germline loops: CDR1 SNHLY, CDR2 FYNNEI. CDR3 coding DNA: TGTGCCAGCAGTCCCGGACAGGGGCGCTACGAGCAGTACTTC. It specifies CASSPGQGRYEQYF.

The chain links TRBV14 to TRBJ2-4; D ambiguous. Deletions cut 4 bases from V and 0 bases from J, with 13 bases between. The CDR3 is made up of 16 amino acids. Per the germline V gene, CDR1 is SGHDN and CDR2 is FVKESK. CDR3 DNA: TGTGCCAGCAGCCCCGCCTATGGGGTAGCCAAAAACATTCAGTACTTC. Translating gives CASSPAYGVAKNIQYF.

The chain combines TRBV4-2 with TRBJ2-2, with TRBD2 matching over 8 bases. Germline V gene data show CDR1 as LGHNA and CDR2 as YNFKEQ. This CDR3 comprises 14 residues. V lost 3 bases, J lost 4 bases, and 1 base stayed unmatched. The CDR3 here is CASSHSGTTGELFF. In DNA, the CDR3 is TGTGCCAGCAGCCATAGCGGGACCACCGGGGAGCTGTTTTTT.

The gene calls are TRBV4-1 and TRBJ2-7, with 9 bases lining up with TRBD1. Trimming took 1 base from V and 6 from J; bases not matched to a gene: 1. Germline CDR1 and CDR2: MGHRA and YSYEKL. The CDR3 has 13 amino acids. The CDR3 loop is CASSQGQGGEQYF. CDR3 coding DNA: TGCGCCAGCAGCCAAGGACAGGGGGGCGAGCAGTACTTC.

The rearrangement uses TRBV7-2 and TRBJ2-1, with 9 bases fitting TRBD2. The CDR3 sequence is 15 residues long. Trimming took 5 bases from V and 7 from J; bases not matched to a gene: 9. Germline CDR1 SGHTA, CDR2 FQGNSA. CDR3 sequence (DNA): TGTGCCAGCAGCCCTGGGGCGGGGGGGCGAAATGAGCAGTTCTTC. It encodes CASSPGAGGRNEQFF.

V and J are TRBV12-2 and TRBJ2-7. TRBV12-2 is labeled a pseudogene. The CDR3 loop spans 14 amino acids. This CDR3 is CASRFRPNSYEQYF. The CDR3 DNA reads as TGTGCAAGTCGCTTTAGGCCAAACTCCTACGAGCAGTACTTC.

This rearrangement joins TRBV27 to TRBJ2-1, with 8 bases matching TRBD1. This CDR3 contains 15 residues. Germline V lookup: CDR1 MNHEY, CDR2 SMNVEV (reference sequence). V lost 2 bases, J lost 4 bases, and 4 bases stayed unmatched. The CDR3 nucleotides are TGTGCCAGCAGTTTAATGACAGGGGATTACAATGAGCAGTTCTTC. Protein sequence: CASSLMTGDYNEQFF.

This chain connects TRBV4-1 to TRBJ1-4; D remains unclear. The CDR3 sequence is 14 residues long. Germline V gene lookup returns CDR1 MGHRA and CDR2 YSYEKL. V was clipped by 1 base and J by 8 bases, with 11 bases between them. The CDR3 is CASSQVPGSEKLFF. CDR3 nucleotides: TGCGCCAGCAGCCAAGTTCCAGGCTCGGAAAAACTGTTTTTT.

In DNA form, the CDR3 reads TGTGCCAGCAGTTTCCCGGGGGGCCACTACAATGAGCAGTTCTTC. Translation: CASSFPGGHYNEQFF. The chain employs TRBV28 and TRBJ2-1, with D possibly TRBD2 on 7 matching bases. The germline V gene has CDR1 MDHEN and CDR2 SYDVKM. Trimming left V 3 bases short and J 3 bases short, with 12 bases between. The CDR3 is 15 amino acids.

The chain is built from TRBV19 and TRBJ1-2; the D gene is possibly TRBD1 (5 bases). Trimming took 5 bases from V and 1 from J, leaving 17 bases between them. The CDR3 loop spans 16 amino acids. Germline loops: CDR1 LNHDA, CDR2 SQIVND (reference sequence). DNA for the CDR3: TGTGCCAGTAGTTCGATGGCTCCGGACATTAACTATGGCTACACCTTC. Its translation: CASSSMAPDINYGYTF.

Remarks on this clone: At one end, the junction sequence differs from germline, possibly due to a read error. The chain joins TRBV11-2 to TRBJ2-7; D uncertain. The CDR3 has 17 amino acids. CDR1 and CDR2 from the germline V gene are SGHAT and FQNNGV. CDR3 residues: CASSVDRIGRRSYEQYF. In nucleotides, the CDR3 is TGTGCCAGCAGCGTAGATCGAATCGGTAGACGGTCCTACGAGCAGTACTTC.

The rearrangement uses TRBV28 and TRBJ1-1; 7 nucleotides line up with TRBD1. Germline CDR1 reads MDHEN; CDR2 reads SYDVKM. The CDR3 runs to 12 residues. The junction had 1 base not matched to a gene; V was cut back by 8 bases and J by 1 base. As DNA, the CDR3 is TGTGCCAGCCGGGACAGGAACACTGAAGCTTTCTTT. Translated: CASRDRNTEAFF. Looking up the rest from reference TRBV28 and TRBJ1-1 gives the full variable domain: DVKVTQSSRYLVKRTGEKVFLECVQDMDHENMFWYRQDPGLGLRLIYFSYDVKMKEKGDIPEGYSVSREKKERFSLILESASTNQTSMYLCASRDRNTEAFFGQGTRLTVV.

This rearrangement joins TRBV7-9 to TRBJ1-3; maybe TRBD1 (6 bases). CDR1 is SEHNR, CDR2 FQNEAQ, per germline (reference sequence). CDR3 length: 15 residues. V lost 5 bases and J 2 bases, leaving 13 bases between the germline ends. The CDR3 protein is CASSEIRGPGNTIYF. DNA for the CDR3: TGTGCCAGCAGCGAGATCAGGGGCCCTGGAAACACCATATATTTT.

The chain employs TRBV6-4 and TRBJ2-3, with 7 nucleotides matching TRBD2. The germline gives CDR1 MRHNA, CDR2 SNTAGT. The CDR3 covers 16 residues. Trimming at V came to 0 bases and at J to 6 bases, leaving 9 bases not matched to a gene. CDR3 in DNA: TGTGCCAGCAGTGACTCCGCTAGCGGAGGTGGTGATACGCAGTATTTT. Its translation is CASSDSASGGGDTQYF.

This chain joins TRBV29-1 and TRBJ2-7; D is uncertain. The germline gives CDR1 SQVTM, CDR2 ANQGSEA. The CDR3 spans 13 residues. Between the trimmed V and J ends, which lost 7 bases and 3 bases, there was a span of 16 bases. CDR3 loop: CSAWDETNYEQYF. CDR3 nucleotides: TGCAGCGCTTGGGATGAGACGAACTACGAGCAGTACTTC.

This clone appeared once. The chain employs TRBV4-1 and TRBJ1-2, with unresolved D. This CDR3 region has 17 residues. Germline-derived CDR1 and CDR2 are MGHRA and YSYEKL. Trimming left V 1 base short and J 4 bases short, with 19 bases between. In DNA form, the CDR3 reads TGCGCCAGCAGCCAAGGAGGATCACCCGCCCGGGTCTATGGCTACACCTTC. This encodes CASSQGGSPARVYGYTF.